This T cell receptor beta chain was documented in a study of early T cells in non-severe SARS-CoV-2 infection. In the study overall: Chains from this unsorted whole-blood bulk RNA could not be paired.

The study's findings and limits: Anti-spike CD8 responses were favored by VDJdb matching, which missed private and CD4 specificities.

The CDR3 loop spans 15 amino acids. V was cut by 0 bases and J by 5 bases, with 16 bases left in between. Looked up from germline, CDR1 is DFQATT and CDR2 is SNEGSKA (reference sequence). The library protocol tagged individual cDNA molecules with unique molecular identifiers. Via MiXCR, TCRdb re-called the 5' RACE reads, giving one row per CDR3 protein. The repertoire holds fewer than 40,000 distinct CDR3 sequences, approximately 5.2% seen once, with roughly 5.5% in the top ten. This clonotype was found many times. Antigen unknown. The TCR comes from an adult who was a healthcare worker with PCR-confirmed SARS-CoV-2 infection or an uninfected control (not recorded which). This chain joins TRBV20-1 and TRBJ2-5; tentatively, D is TRBD1 (6 bases). Material for sequencing was whole blood. The CDR3: CSARDVGHRRETQYF. CDR3 nucleotides: TGCAGTGCTAGAGATGTGGGACACAGAAGGGAGACCCAGTACTTC.